Listed here are 9 T cell receptor beta chains from one sample, sequenced in a study of response to subunit inactivated influenza vaccine. TCRdb re-called the RT-PCR reads through MiXCR, storing one row per CDR3 protein. The data show about 700,000 distinct CDR3 sequences, approximately 15% seen once. Sequencing was performed on PBMCs from blood, taken around two weeks before vaccination. The receptors come from a man between 45 and 60 years old who received an inactivated influenza vaccine.

This rearrangement joins TRBV18 to TRBJ2-2; D not resolved. Germline V gene data show CDR1 as KGHSH and CDR2 as LQKENI. The CDR3 is 18 residues long. V was pared by 4 bases and J by 0 bases, with 18 bases between. This CDR3 reads CASSRRTEHPTNTGELFF. In DNA form, the CDR3 reads TGTGCCAGCTCACGCAGGACGGAACACCCAACGAACACCGGGGAGCTGTTTTTT.

The J gene is TRBJ2-7, the V gene TRBV29-1, with 8 bases fitting TRBD1. The V gene's germline CDR1 is SQVTM and CDR2 ANQGSEA. The CDR3 runs 14 residues. Germline trimming cut 5 bases from V and 7 bases from J; bases unmatched to any gene: 13. This CDR3 reads CSVTDRALLGEQYF. The CDR3 bases are TGCAGCGTTACGGACAGGGCCCTCTTGGGGGAGCAGTACTTC.

This clonotype has just a few counts. At one of its ends the junction is not consistent with the germline gene, which may arise from a read error. J is TRBJ2-7 and V is TRBV7-9; TRBD2 matches at 8 bases. Germline assignment: CDR1 SEHNR and CDR2 FQNEAQ (reference sequence). This CDR3 comprises 15 residues. The DNA of the CDR3 is TGTGCCAGCAGCCCCCCACGACTAGCGAGTGGCTCTTTGGGTTTC. Amino acid sequence: CASSPPRLASGSLGF.

The chain employs TRBV7-8 and TRBJ2-7, with D perhaps TRBD1 (5 bases). The CDR3 runs 14 residues. V lost 0 bases, J lost 5 bases, and 11 bases lay in between. The germline CDR1 and CDR2 sequences are SGHVS and FQNEAQ. The DNA of the CDR3 is TGTGCCAGCAGCTTAGCGGCAGGGCTCCACGAGCAGTACTTC. Its translation: CASSLAAGLHEQYF.

The CDR3 nucleotides are TGTGCCAGCAGTTTGGGCCCGGCCGTGTACGAGCAGTACTTC. Translated: CASSLGPAVYEQYF. This chain uses TRBV27 with TRBJ2-7, with D unresolved. The CDR3 totals 14 residues. CDR1 and CDR2 (germline): MNHEY, SMNVEV (reference sequence). Trimming removed 3 bases from V and 4 bases from J, with 13 bases in between.

The rearrangement uses TRBV7-2 and TRBJ2-1; D unclear. This CDR3 has 15 amino acids. Trimming stripped 7 bases from V and 10 bases from J, with 23 bases between. Germline V lookup: CDR1 SGHTA, CDR2 FQGNSA. CDR3 protein: CASTQGRTPVLEQFF. In DNA form, the CDR3 reads TGTGCCAGCACCCAAGGTAGGACGCCGGTTCTGGAGCAGTTCTTC.

This chain uses TRBV19 with TRBJ2-7; tentative D call: TRBD1 (6 bases). V was trimmed by 6 bases and J by 0 bases, leaving 18 bases between them. The CDR3 runs to 16 residues. The germline V gene has CDR1 LNHDA and CDR2 SQIVND (reference sequence). The CDR3 coding sequence is TGTGCCAGTAGATTAGCTGAGGACAGTAGCTCCTACGAGCAGTACTTC. It translates to CASRLAEDSSSYEQYF.

The rearrangement links TRBV7-2 to TRBJ2-7; a weak D match, TRBD1 (6 bases). V shed 2 bases and J shed 4 bases, with 12 bases lying between them. CDR1 and CDR2 (germline): SGHTA, FQGNSA. This CDR3 region has 14 residues. This CDR3 reads CASSLSQGPYEQYF. Written as DNA, the CDR3 is TGTGCCAGCAGCTTAAGTCAGGGGCCATACGAGCAGTACTTC.

A few counts support this clonotype. The chain couples TRBV4-3 to TRBJ1-3, with D possibly TRBD1 on 5 matching bases. The CDR3 is made up of 15 amino acids. Trimming removed 4 bases from V and 0 bases from J, with 10 bases in between. Per the germline V gene, CDR1 is LGHNA and CDR2 is YSLEER. The CDR3 DNA reads as TGCGCCAGCAGCCCAGGACACTACTCTGGAAACACCATATATTTT. This encodes CASSPGHYSGNTIYF.